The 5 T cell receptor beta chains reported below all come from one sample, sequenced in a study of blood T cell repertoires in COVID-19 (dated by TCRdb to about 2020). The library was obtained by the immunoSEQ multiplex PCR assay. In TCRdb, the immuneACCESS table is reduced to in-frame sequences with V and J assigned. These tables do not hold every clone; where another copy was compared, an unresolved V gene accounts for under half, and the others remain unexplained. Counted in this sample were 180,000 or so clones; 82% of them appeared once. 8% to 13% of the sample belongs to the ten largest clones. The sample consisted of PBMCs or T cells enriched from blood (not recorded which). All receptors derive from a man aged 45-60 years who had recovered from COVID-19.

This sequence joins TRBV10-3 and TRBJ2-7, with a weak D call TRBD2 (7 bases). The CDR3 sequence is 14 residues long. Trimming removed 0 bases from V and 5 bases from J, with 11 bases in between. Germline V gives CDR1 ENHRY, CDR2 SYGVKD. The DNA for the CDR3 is TGTGCCATCAGTGAGTCGGGGGGGCAGGACGAGCAGTACTTC. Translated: CAISESGGQDEQYF.

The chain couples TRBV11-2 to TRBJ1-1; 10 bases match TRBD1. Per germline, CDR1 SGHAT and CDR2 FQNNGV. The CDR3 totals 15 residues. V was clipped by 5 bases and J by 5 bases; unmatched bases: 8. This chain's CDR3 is CASSTRQGARTEAFF. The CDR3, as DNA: TGTGCCAGCAGCACCCGACAGGGGGCGAGGACTGAAGCTTTCTTT.

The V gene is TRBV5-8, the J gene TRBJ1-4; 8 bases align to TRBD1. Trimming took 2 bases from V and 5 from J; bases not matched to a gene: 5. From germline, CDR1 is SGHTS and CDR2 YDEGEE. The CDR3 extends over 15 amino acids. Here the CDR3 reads CASSFGQGRNEKLFF. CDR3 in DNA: TGTGCCAGCAGCTTCGGACAGGGCAGGAATGAAAAACTGTTTTTT.

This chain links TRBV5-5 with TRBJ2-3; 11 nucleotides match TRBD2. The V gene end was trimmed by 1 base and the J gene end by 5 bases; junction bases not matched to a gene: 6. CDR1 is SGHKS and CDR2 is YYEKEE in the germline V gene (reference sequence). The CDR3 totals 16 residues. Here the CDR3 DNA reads TGTGCCAGCAGCTTGCAGCCTAGCGGGGGGTTAGATACGCAGTATTTT. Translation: CASSLQPSGGLDTQYF.

DNA for the CDR3: TGTGCCAGCAGCCATTCCCCCGGGGATACGCAGTATTTT. Protein: CASSHSPGDTQYF. The chain employs TRBV3-1 (or the pseudogene TRBV3-2) and TRBJ2-3, with D unresolved. The V gene's germline CDR1 is LGHDT and CDR2 YNNKEL (reference sequence). With 3 bases removed from V and 6 bases from J, the gap between germline ends came to 10 bases. The CDR3 has 13 residues.